The TCR beta chain described here comes from a study of cytomegalovirus exposure and HLA in healthy donors. Turning to the study itself: In an early release, HLA-typed donors contributed 77 million or so unique TCR sequences.

PCR involved 60 Vbeta and 13 Jbeta primers. TCRdb's copy holds only in-frame clones and misses some; the assay was immunoSEQ multiplex PCR. The sample yields 100,000 to 120,000 clones, around 85% seen once. This clonotype originated in a man under 40 in good health and CMV-seropositive. The sequenced sample consisted of PBMCs.

CDR3 sequence: CASRGGNEKLFF. The DNA for the CDR3 is TGCGCCAGCAGGGGGGGAAATGAAAAACTGTTTTTT. V is TRBV4-1 and J is TRBJ1-4; a possible D gene is TRBD1 (5 bases). The ends were cut back, 6 bases at V and 5 bases at J, with 7 bases in the middle. There are 12 residues in the CDR3. Germline loops: CDR1 MGHRA, CDR2 YSYEKL.